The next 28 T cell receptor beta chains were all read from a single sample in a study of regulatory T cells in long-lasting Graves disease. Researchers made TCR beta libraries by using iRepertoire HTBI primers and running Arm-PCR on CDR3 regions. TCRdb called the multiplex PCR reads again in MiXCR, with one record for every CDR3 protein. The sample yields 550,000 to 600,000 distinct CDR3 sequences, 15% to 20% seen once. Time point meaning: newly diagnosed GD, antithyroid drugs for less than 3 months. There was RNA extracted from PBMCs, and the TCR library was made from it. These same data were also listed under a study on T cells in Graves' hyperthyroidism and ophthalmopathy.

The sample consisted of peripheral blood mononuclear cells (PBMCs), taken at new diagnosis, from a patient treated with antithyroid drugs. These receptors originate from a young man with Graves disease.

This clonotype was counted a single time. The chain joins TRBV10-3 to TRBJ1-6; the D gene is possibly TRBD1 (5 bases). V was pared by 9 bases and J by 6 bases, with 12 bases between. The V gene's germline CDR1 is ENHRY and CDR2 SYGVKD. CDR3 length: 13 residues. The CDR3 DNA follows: TGTGCCATTACGGGACGGCCTAATTCACCCCTCCACTTT. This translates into CAITGRPNSPLHF.

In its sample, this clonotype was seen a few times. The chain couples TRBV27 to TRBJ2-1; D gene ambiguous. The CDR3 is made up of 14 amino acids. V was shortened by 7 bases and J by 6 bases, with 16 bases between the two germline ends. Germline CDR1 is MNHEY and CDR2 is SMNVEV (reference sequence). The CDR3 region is CASTSAVSSNEQFF. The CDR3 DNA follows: TGTGCCAGCACCTCGGCTGTTAGTAGCAATGAGCAGTTCTTC.

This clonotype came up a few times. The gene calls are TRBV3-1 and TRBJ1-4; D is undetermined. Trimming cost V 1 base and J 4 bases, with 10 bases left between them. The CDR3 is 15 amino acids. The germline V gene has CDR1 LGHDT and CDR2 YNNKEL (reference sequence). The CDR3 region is CASSQGAVVNEKLFF. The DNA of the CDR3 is TGTGCCAGCAGCCAAGGGGCAGTCGTTAATGAAAAACTGTTTTTT.

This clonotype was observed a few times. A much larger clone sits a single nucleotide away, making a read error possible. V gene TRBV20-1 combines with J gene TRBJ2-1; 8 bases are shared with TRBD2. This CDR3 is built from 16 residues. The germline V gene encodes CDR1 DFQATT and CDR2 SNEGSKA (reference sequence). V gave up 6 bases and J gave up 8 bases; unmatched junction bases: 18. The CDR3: CSARRLAPPMVYEQFF. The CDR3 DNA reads TGCAGTGCGCGACGACTAGCGCCCCCCATGGTGTATGAGCAGTTCTTC.

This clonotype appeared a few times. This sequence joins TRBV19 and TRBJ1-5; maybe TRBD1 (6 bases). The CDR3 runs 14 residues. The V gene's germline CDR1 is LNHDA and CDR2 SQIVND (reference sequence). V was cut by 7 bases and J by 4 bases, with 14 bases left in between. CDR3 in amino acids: CASKGQGINQPQHF. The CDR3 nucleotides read TGTGCCAGTAAAGGCCAGGGGATTAATCAGCCCCAGCATTTT. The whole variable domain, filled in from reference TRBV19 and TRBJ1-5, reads DGGITQSPKYLFRKEGQNVTLSCEQNLNHDAMYWYRQDPGQGLRLIYYSQIVNDFQKGDIAEGYSVSREKKESFPLTVTSAQKNPTAFYLCASKGQGINQPQHFGDGTRLSIL.

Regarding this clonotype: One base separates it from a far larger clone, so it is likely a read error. The CDR3 DNA is TGTGCCAGCAGTCTGATCGACAGGGGGTTGAATGAGCAGTACTTC. Amino acids: CASSLIDRGLNEQYF. The V call is TRBV2, the J call TRBJ2-7, with 9 bases matching TRBD1. This CDR3 region has 15 residues. Unmatched junction bases numbered 12, after V lost 5 bases and J lost 7 bases. CDR1 is SNHLY, CDR2 FYNNEI, per germline.

The CDR3, as DNA: TGCAGTGCTAGACATCGCGCAGCTCCATTACGCTATGGCTACACCTTC. It translates to CSARHRAAPLRYGYTF. The chain couples TRBV20-1 to TRBJ1-2; D is unresolved. CDR3 length equals 16 residues. V lost 2 bases to trimming and J lost 4 bases, with 20 bases between them. The germline gives CDR1 DFQATT, CDR2 SNEGSKA (reference sequence).

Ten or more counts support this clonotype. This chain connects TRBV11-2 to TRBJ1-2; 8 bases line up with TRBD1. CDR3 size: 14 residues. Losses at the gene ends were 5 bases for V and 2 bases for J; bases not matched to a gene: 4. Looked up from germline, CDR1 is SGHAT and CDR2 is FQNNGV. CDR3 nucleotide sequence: TGTGCCAGCAGCGATCGGACAGGGAACTATGGCTACACCTTC. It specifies CASSDRTGNYGYTF.

Here the CDR3 DNA reads TGCAGTGCTAGAGATCCTCACTTAAGCTCCTATAATTCACCCCTCCACTTT. Protein: CSARDPHLSSYNSPLHF. V and J are TRBV20-1 and TRBJ1-6; no clear D gene. CDR1 is DFQATT, CDR2 SNEGSKA, per germline (reference sequence). V was pared by 0 bases and J by 0 bases, with 12 bases between. The CDR3 length is 17 residues.

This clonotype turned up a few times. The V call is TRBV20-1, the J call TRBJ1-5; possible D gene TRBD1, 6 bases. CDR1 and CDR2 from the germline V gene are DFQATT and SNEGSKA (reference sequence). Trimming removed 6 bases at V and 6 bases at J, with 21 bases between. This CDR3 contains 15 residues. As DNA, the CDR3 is TGCAGTGCAACCCTAGACAGGCCGGCGGGTCAGCCCCAGCATTTT. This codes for CSATLDRPAGQPQHF.

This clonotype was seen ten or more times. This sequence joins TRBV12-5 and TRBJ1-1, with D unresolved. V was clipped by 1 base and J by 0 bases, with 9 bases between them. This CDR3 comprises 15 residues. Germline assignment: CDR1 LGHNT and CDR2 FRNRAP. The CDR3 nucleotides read TGTGCTAGTGGTTTGGCACGGTCAATGAACACTGAAGCTTTCTTT. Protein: CASGLARSMNTEAFF. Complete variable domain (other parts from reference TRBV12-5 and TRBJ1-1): DARVTQTPRHKVTEMGQEVTMRCQPILGHNTVFWYRQTMMQGLELLAYFRNRAPLDDSGMPKDRFSAEMPDATLATLKIQPSEPRDSAVYFCASGLARSMNTEAFFGQGTRLTVV.

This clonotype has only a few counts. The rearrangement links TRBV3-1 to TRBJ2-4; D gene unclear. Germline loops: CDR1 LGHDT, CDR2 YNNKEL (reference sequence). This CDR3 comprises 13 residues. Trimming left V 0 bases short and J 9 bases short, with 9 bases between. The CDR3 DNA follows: TGTGCCAGCAGCCAAGATCTGGCTACCATTCAGTACTTC. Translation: CASSQDLATIQYF.

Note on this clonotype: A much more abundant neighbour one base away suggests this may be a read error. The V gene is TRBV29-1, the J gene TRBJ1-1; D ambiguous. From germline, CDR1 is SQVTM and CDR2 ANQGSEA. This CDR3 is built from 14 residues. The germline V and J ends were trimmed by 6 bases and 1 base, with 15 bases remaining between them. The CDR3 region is CSVAGIVANTEAFF. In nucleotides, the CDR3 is TGCAGCGTCGCCGGCATAGTTGCGAACACTGAAGCTTTCTTT.

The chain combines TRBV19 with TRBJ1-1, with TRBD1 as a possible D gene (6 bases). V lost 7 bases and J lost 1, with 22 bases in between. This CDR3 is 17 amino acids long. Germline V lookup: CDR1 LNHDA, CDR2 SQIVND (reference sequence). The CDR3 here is CASTPGGGRPGNTEAFF. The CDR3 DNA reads TGTGCCAGTACCCCCGGAGGGGGGCGTCCAGGGAACACTGAAGCTTTCTTT.

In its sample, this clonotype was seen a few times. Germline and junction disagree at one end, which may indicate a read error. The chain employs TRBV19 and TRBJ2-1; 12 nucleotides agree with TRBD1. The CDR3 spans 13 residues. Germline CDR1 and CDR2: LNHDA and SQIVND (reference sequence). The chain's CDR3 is CASSIGTGGPPYF. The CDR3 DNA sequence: TGTGCCAGTAGTATCGGGACAGGGGGCCCTCCGTACTTC. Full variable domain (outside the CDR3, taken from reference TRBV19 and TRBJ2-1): DGGITQSPKYLFRKEGQNVTLSCEQNLNHDAMYWYRQDPGQGLRLIYYSQIVNDFQKGDIAEGYSVSREKKESFPLTVTSAQKNPTAFYLCASSIGTGGPPYFGPGTRLTVL.

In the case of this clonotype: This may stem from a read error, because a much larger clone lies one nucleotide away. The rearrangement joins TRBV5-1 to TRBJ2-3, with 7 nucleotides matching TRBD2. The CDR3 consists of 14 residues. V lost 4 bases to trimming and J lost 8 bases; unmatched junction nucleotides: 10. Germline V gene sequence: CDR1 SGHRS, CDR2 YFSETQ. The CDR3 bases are TGCGCCAGCAGCGACGGGACTATTCGAGGTACGCAGTATTTT. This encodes CASSDGTIRGTQYF.

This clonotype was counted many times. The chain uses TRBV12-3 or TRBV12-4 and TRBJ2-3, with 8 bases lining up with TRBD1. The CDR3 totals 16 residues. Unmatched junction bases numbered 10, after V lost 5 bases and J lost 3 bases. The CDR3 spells CASSQMDRVETDTQYF. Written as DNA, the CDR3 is TGTGCCAGCAGTCAAATGGACAGGGTCGAAACAGATACGCAGTATTTT.

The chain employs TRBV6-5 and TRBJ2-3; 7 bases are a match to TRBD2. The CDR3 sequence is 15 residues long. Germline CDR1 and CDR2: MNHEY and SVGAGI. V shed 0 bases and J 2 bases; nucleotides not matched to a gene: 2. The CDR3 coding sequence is TGTGCCAGCAGTTACTCCGCGGGGGACACAGATACGCAGTATTTT. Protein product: CASSYSAGDTDTQYF.

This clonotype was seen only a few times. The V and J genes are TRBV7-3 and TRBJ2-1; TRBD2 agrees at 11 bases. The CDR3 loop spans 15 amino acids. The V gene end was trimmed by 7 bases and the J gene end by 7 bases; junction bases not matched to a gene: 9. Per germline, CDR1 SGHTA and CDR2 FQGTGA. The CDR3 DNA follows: TGTGCCAGCACCGCACTAGCGGGAGCGGAAAATGAGCAGTTCTTC. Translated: CASTALAGAENEQFF.

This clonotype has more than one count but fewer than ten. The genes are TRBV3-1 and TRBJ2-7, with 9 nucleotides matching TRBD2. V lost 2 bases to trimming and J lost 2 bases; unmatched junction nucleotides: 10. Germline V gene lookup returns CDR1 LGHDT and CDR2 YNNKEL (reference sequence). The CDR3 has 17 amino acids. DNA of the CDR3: TGTGCCAGCAGCCAACGGCCCCAGCGGGAGGCAACCTACGAGCAGTACTTC. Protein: CASSQRPQREATYEQYF.

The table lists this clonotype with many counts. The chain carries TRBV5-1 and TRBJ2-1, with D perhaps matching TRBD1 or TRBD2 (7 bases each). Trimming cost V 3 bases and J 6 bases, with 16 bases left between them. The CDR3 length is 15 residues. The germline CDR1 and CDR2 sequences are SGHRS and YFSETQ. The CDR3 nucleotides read TGCGCCAGCAGCTCTCAGGGGGGGGGAGGCAATGAGCAGTTCTTC. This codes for CASSSQGGGGNEQFF.

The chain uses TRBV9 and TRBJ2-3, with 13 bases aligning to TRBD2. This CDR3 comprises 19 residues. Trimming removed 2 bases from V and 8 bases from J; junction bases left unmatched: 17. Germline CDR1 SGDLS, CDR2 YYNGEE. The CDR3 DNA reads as TGTGCCAGCAGCGTGACAGGACTAGCGGGAGTACCTAAGGGGGGTACGCAGTATTTT. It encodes CASSVTGLAGVPKGGTQYF.

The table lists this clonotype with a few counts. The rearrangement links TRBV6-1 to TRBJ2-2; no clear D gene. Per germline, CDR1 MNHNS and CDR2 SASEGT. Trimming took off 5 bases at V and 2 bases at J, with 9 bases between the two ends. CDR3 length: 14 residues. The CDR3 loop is CASSPLRNTGELFF. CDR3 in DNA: TGTGCCAGCAGTCCCCTACGTAACACCGGGGAGCTGTTTTTT.

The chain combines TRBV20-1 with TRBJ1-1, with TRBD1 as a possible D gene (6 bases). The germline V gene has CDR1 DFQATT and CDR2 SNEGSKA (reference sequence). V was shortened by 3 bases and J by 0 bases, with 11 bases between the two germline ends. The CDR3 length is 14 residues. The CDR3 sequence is CSASRGRMNTEAFF. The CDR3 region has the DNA TGCAGTGCTAGCAGGGGACGTATGAACACTGAAGCTTTCTTT.

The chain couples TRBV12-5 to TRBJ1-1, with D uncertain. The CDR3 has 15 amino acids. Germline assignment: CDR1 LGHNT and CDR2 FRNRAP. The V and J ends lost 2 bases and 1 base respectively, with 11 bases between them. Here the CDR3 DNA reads TGTGCTAGTGGTTTGACGCCCAACAAGAACACTGAAGCTTTCTTT. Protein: CASGLTPNKNTEAFF.

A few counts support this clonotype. CDR3 DNA sequence: TGTGCCAGCAGTTTAAGAGGGGCGAAACAAAACATTCAGTACTTC. Protein product: CASSLRGAKQNIQYF. The chain recombines TRBV28 with TRBJ2-4; perhaps D is TRBD1 or TRBD2 (5 bases each). Deletions cut 2 bases from V and 5 bases from J, with 13 bases between. Germline CDR1 is MDHEN and CDR2 is SYDVKM. The CDR3 length is 15 residues.

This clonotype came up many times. This chain's CDR3 is CASSQGQVGDTQYF. In DNA form, the CDR3 reads TGTGCCAGCAGCCAGGGACAGGTTGGAGATACGCAGTATTTT. This chain uses TRBV28 with TRBJ2-3; 8 bases line up with TRBD1. V was clipped by 6 bases and J by 5 bases; unmatched bases: 7. This CDR3 contains 14 residues. Germline CDR1 MDHEN, CDR2 SYDVKM.

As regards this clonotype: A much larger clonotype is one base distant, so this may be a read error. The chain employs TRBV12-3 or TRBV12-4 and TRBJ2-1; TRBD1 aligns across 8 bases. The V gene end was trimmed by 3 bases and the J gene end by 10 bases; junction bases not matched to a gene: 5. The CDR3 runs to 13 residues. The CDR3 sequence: CASSFIQGGEQFF. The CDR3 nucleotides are TGTGCCAGCAGTTTTATACAGGGGGGAGAGCAGTTCTTC.